This TCR beta chain was captured by sequencing in a study of T-cell memory formation after mild COVID-19. Whole-study findings and limits: Among contracting clones, CD4+ were mainly CM/EM and CD8+ enriched in EMRA.

The germline V gene encodes CDR1 MGHRA and CDR2 YSYEKL. This CDR3 region has 14 residues. Trimming left V 0 bases short and J 4 bases short, with 9 bases between. TCRdb re-called the 5' RACE reads through MiXCR, storing one row per CDR3 protein. The table shows 130,000 to 150,000 distinct CDR3 sequences, with 19% occurring only once. This clonotype showed up just a few times. Its antigen remains unidentified. The chain employs TRBV4-1 and TRBJ2-5; D not resolved. This receptor was taken from an adult woman who had mild COVID-19 (a few samples of this study predate the infection). Cell type and time point are not known. Source material: PBMCs or a T cell subset sorted from them (not recorded which). CDR3 amino acids: CASSQDAWRETQYF. CDR3 sequence (DNA): TGCGCCAGCAGCCAAGATGCTTGGCGAGAGACCCAGTACTTC.